The 32 T cell receptor beta chains presented below share a single source sample, sequenced in a study of T-cell reconstitution after alpha-beta-depleted transplantation in children. A TCRbeta library incorporating unique molecular identifiers was prepared. TCRdb processed the PCR reads anew with MiXCR; each CDR3 protein has one entry. There are 500,000 to 600,000 distinct CDR3 sequences in the sample; around a third occur only once, and 2% to 2.5% lies in the top ten. This material consisted of PBMCs from the stem cell graft donor, taken from the stem cell graft. These receptors all come from a human donor who donated a stem cell graft to a child with aplastic anemia.

Only a few counts were recorded for this clonotype. The rearrangement links TRBV18 to TRBJ1-2; the D is unclear. V dropped 1 base and J dropped 5 bases, with 11 bases sitting between them. The CDR3 extends over 14 amino acids. Germline CDR1 is KGHSH and CDR2 is LQKENI. In DNA, the CDR3 is TGTGCCAGCTCACCACAGGCAGCTACGTATGGCTACACCTTC. Translation: CASSPQAATYGYTF.

V and J are TRBV28 and TRBJ2-1; D is uncertain. Germline lookup yields CDR1 MDHEN and CDR2 SYDVKM. V was cut by 2 bases and J by 8 bases, with 13 bases left in between. The CDR3 has 14 amino acids. This chain's CDR3 is CASSLPNSDHEQFF. The CDR3 DNA follows: TGTGCCAGCAGTTTACCCAACAGCGACCATGAGCAGTTCTTC. Looking up the rest from reference TRBV28 and TRBJ2-1 gives the full variable domain: DVKVTQSSRYLVKRTGEKVFLECVQDMDHENMFWYRQDPGLGLRLIYFSYDVKMKEKGDIPEGYSVSREKKERFSLILESASTNQTSMYLCASSLPNSDHEQFFGPGTRLTVL.

The chain is built from TRBV10-3 and TRBJ2-7, with 10 bases fitting TRBD1. V dropped 0 bases and J dropped 4; count of bases not matched to a gene: 0. Germline V gives CDR1 ENHRY, CDR2 SYGVKD. This CDR3 has 14 residues. The CDR3 region has the DNA TGTGCCATCAGTGAGTCGGGACAGGGGTACGAGCAGTACTTC. Its translation: CAISESGQGYEQYF.

Only a few counts were recorded for this clonotype. The genes are TRBV5-6 and TRBJ2-7; possible D gene TRBD2, 5 bases. Trimming stripped 0 bases from V and 1 base from J, with 23 bases between. CDR1 and CDR2 (germline): SGHDT, YYEEEE. The CDR3 has 19 residues. The CDR3 coding sequence is TGTGCCAGCAGCTTGGGGGGTAGAAGTTACGGGGTCACATCCTACGAGCAGTACTTC. Protein product: CASSLGGRSYGVTSYEQYF. Combining the CDR3 with reference TRBV5-6 and TRBJ2-7 gives the whole variable domain DAGVTQSPTHLIKTRGQQVTLRCSPKSGHDTVSWYQQALGQGPQFIFQYYEEEERQRGNFPDRFSGHQFPNYSSELNVNALLLGDSALYLCASSLGGRSYGVTSYEQYFGPGTRLTVT.

V usage is TRBV7-2 and J usage is TRBJ2-5; TRBD1 is a possible D gene (6 bases). This CDR3 has 14 residues. Trimming removed 5 bases at V and 4 bases at J, with 14 bases between. Germline lookup yields CDR1 SGHTA and CDR2 FQGNSA. The CDR3 reads CASSRAGAGETQYF. The CDR3 DNA is TGTGCCAGCAGCCGAGCAGGGGCGGGAGAGACCCAGTACTTC.

The V and J genes are TRBV19 and TRBJ1-1; D unclear. The CDR3 consists of 12 residues. V lost 3 bases to trimming and J lost 6 bases, with 8 bases between them. Germline values: CDR1 LNHDA, CDR2 SQIVND (reference sequence). For the CDR3, the DNA is TGTGCCAGTAGTATGAGGGTAGCTGAAGCTTTCTTT. Its translation is CASSMRVAEAFF.

The chain employs TRBV7-2 and TRBJ1-6; no clear D. The CDR3 spans 13 residues. CDR1 SGHTA and CDR2 FQGNSA come from the germline V gene. Trimming stripped 5 bases from V and 7 bases from J, with 9 bases between. The CDR3 is CASSTRENSPLHF. Written as DNA, the CDR3 is TGTGCCAGCAGCACCCGAGAAAATTCACCCCTCCACTTT.

This clonotype occurred a few times. CDR3 loop: CASSISGSMDTQYF. The CDR3, as DNA: TGCGCCAGCAGCATCAGCGGGAGCATGGATACGCAGTATTTT. This rearrangement joins TRBV5-1 to TRBJ2-3; 8 bases are shared with TRBD2. Germline CDR1 reads SGHRS; CDR2 reads YFSETQ. Germline trimming cut 4 bases from V and 6 bases from J; bases unmatched to any gene: 7. The CDR3 has 14 amino acids.

This chain joins TRBV19 and TRBJ2-7; D perhaps matches TRBD1 (5 bases). This CDR3 has 14 residues. V lost 5 bases and J 3 bases, leaving 14 bases between the germline ends. The germline V gene encodes CDR1 LNHDA and CDR2 SQIVND (reference sequence). The CDR3 is CASSRQGIFYEQYV. The CDR3 DNA follows: TGTGCCAGTAGTCGCCAGGGTATATTCTACGAGCAGTACGTC.

The V call is TRBV5-6, the J call TRBJ2-3; 9 bases are a match to TRBD1. CDR3 length equals 12 residues. Germline V gene lookup returns CDR1 SGHDT and CDR2 YYEEEE. V was pared by 4 bases and J by 11 bases, with 5 bases of the junction left unmatched. The CDR3 sequence is CASSAGQGEQYF. In DNA form, the CDR3 reads TGTGCCAGCAGCGCGGGACAGGGAGAGCAGTATTTT.

In its sample, this clonotype was seen a few times. The genes are TRBV4-1 and TRBJ2-5, with 8 bases that match TRBD2. CDR3 length: 15 residues. Germline values: CDR1 MGHRA, CDR2 YSYEKL. V lost 2 bases to trimming and J lost 4 bases; unmatched junction nucleotides: 6. The CDR3 bases are TGCGCCAGCAGCCAAACCGGGACTAGATCAGAGACCCAGTACTTC. Amino acids: CASSQTGTRSETQYF.

This clonotype has more than one count but fewer than ten. The chain employs TRBV6-2 or TRBV6-3 and TRBJ2-1; D gene ambiguous. Germline CDR1 reads MNHEY; CDR2 reads SVGEGT. This CDR3 comprises 16 residues. With 0 bases removed from V and 6 bases from J, the gap between germline ends came to 15 bases. The chain's CDR3 is CASSYSSVGMRNEQFF. Written as DNA, the CDR3 is TGTGCCAGCAGTTACTCGAGTGTGGGAATGCGCAATGAGCAGTTCTTC.

V usage is TRBV7-9 and J usage is TRBJ2-1; perhaps TRBD1 as D (8 bases). Trimming shortened V by 5 bases and J by 5 bases, and 25 bases separated the two germline ends. The CDR3 spans 18 residues. Looked up from germline, CDR1 is SEHNR and CDR2 is FQNEAQ (reference sequence). This chain's CDR3 is CASSPLGGGQDINNEQFF. CDR3 sequence (DNA): TGTGCCAGCAGCCCCCTAGGGGGGGGACAGGACATCAACAATGAGCAGTTCTTC.

This clonotype turned up a few times. V is TRBV5-1 and J is TRBJ1-4; TRBD1 might be the D (5 bases). Per germline, CDR1 SGHRS and CDR2 YFSETQ. Trimming pared 3 bases from V and 5 bases from J, leaving 14 bases between. The CDR3 contains 15 residues. CDR3 residues: CASSSLGPTNEKLFF. CDR3 sequence (DNA): TGCGCCAGCAGCTCTCTGGGACCTACGAATGAAAAACTGTTTTTT.

This chain joins TRBV6-5 and TRBJ1-2; possible D gene TRBD1, 5 bases. Germline assignment: CDR1 MNHEY and CDR2 SVGAGI. The germline V and J ends were trimmed by 4 bases and 6 bases, with 24 bases remaining between them. CDR3 length: 17 residues. The CDR3 nucleotides read TGTGCCAGCAGTTTTCAGGAAGCTTGGGGGGTGGATGATGGCTACACCTTC. It yields the protein CASSFQEAWGVDDGYTF.

This chain joins TRBV4-2 and TRBJ2-1; D may match TRBD1 or TRBD2 (5 bases each). CDR1 and CDR2 from the germline V gene are LGHNA and YNFKEQ. The CDR3 runs to 15 residues. V shed 0 bases and J shed 7 bases, with 13 bases lying between them. CDR3 DNA sequence: TGTGCCAGCAGCCAAGATCCACGGGGCGGGAATGAGCAGTTCTTC. Encoded protein: CASSQDPRGGNEQFF.

The rearrangement joins TRBV7-9 to TRBJ2-7; 9 bases map to TRBD1. The CDR3 runs 16 residues. V gave up 5 bases and J gave up 7 bases; unmatched junction bases: 15. Germline assignment: CDR1 SEHNR and CDR2 FQNEAQ (reference sequence). CDR3 sequence: CASSPYSGQGMWEQYV. CDR3 in DNA: TGTGCCAGCAGCCCGTACTCGGGACAGGGCATGTGGGAGCAGTACGTC.

The chain carries TRBV29-1 and TRBJ2-3, with D unclear. The CDR3 runs 11 residues. The germline V gene encodes CDR1 SQVTM and CDR2 ANQGSEA. With 6 bases removed from V and 0 bases from J, the gap between germline ends came to 4 bases. The CDR3 region has the DNA TGCAGCGTCGCGAGCACAGATACGCAGTATTTT. The encoded protein is CSVASTDTQYF.

This clonotype has a handful of counts. This chain links TRBV20-1 with TRBJ2-7; either TRBD1 or TRBD2 may supply D (7 bases each). V lost 6 bases, J lost 5 bases, and 20 bases lay in between. This CDR3 comprises 14 residues. Germline V lookup: CDR1 DFQATT, CDR2 SNEGSKA (reference sequence). CDR3 DNA sequence: TGCAGTGCCAGGGGGGGTGAGGGGGTCAACGAGCAGTACGTC. Its translation is CSARGGEGVNEQYV.

This chain connects TRBV6-2 or TRBV6-3 to TRBJ1-5, with D unresolved. The germline V gene encodes CDR1 MNHEY and CDR2 SVGEGT. Trimming stripped 2 bases from V and 2 bases from J, with 10 bases between. The CDR3 is made up of 15 amino acids. CDR3 protein: CASSYDGPGNQPQHF. Written as DNA, the CDR3 is TGTGCCAGCAGTTACGACGGGCCGGGCAATCAGCCCCAGCATTTT.

The V gene is TRBV18, the J gene TRBJ2-1; possible D gene TRBD2, 6 bases. The length of the CDR3 is 15 residues. V dropped 3 bases and J dropped 8 bases, with 17 bases sitting between them. The germline gives CDR1 KGHSH, CDR2 LQKENI. CDR3 protein: CASSPTSGTGDEQFF. In nucleotides, the CDR3 is TGTGCCAGCTCACCGACCTCCGGGACTGGCGATGAGCAGTTCTTC.

CDR3 coding DNA: TGCGCCAGCAGCCAAGATGCTAGCGGGAGCTCGATCAATGAGCAGTTCTTC. This codes for CASSQDASGSSINEQFF. The chain is built from TRBV4-1 and TRBJ2-1, with TRBD2 identical over 10 bases. Germline CDR1 is MGHRA and CDR2 is YSYEKL. Trimming took 0 bases from V and 6 from J; bases not matched to a gene: 8. The CDR3 length is 17 residues.

The chain combines TRBV6-2 or TRBV6-3 with TRBJ2-1; D gene ambiguous. CDR3 length: 17 amino acids. V was clipped by 8 bases and J by 0 bases, with 20 bases between them. CDR1 is MNHEY and CDR2 is SVGEGT in the germline V gene. CDR3 region: CASEGLPPRSSYNEQFF. The CDR3 bases are TGTGCCAGCGAAGGGCTCCCTCCCCGAAGCTCCTACAATGAGCAGTTCTTC.

The gene calls are TRBV20-1 and TRBJ2-5; tentative D call: TRBD2 (5 bases). The germline V and J ends were trimmed by 3 bases and 0 bases, with 5 bases remaining between them. The germline V gene has CDR1 DFQATT and CDR2 SNEGSKA (reference sequence). CDR3 length equals 12 residues. DNA of the CDR3: TGCAGTGCTAGCGGGAACCAAGAGACCCAGTACTTC. This codes for CSASGNQETQYF.

This clonotype appeared a few times. The V gene is TRBV7-9, the J gene TRBJ2-1; D is unclear. The CDR3 contains 11 residues. With 6 bases removed from V and 8 bases from J, the gap between germline ends came to 8 bases. The germline V gene has CDR1 SEHNR and CDR2 FQNEAQ (reference sequence). The CDR3 loop reads CASRLNYEQFF. The DNA for the CDR3 is TGTGCCAGCAGACTTAACTATGAGCAGTTCTTC.

V usage is TRBV20-1 and J usage is TRBJ2-1; TRBD1 or TRBD2 may be the D gene (5 bases each). Between the trimmed V and J ends, which lost 6 bases and 9 bases, there was a span of 24 bases. The CDR3 length is 15 residues. Germline V gene lookup returns CDR1 DFQATT and CDR2 SNEGSKA (reference sequence). The DNA of the CDR3 is TGCAGTGCCCCTCAGGAAACCGGGGCGTTATTTGAGCAGTTCTTC. It translates to CSAPQETGALFEQFF.

This clonotype was observed a few times. The V call is TRBV4-3, the J call TRBJ2-1, with 8 bases identical to TRBD2. CDR1 and CDR2 (germline): LGHNA, YSLEER. J gave up 5 bases and V 0 bases, and 6 bases lay outside the gene matches. CDR3 length equals 16 residues. The DNA of the CDR3 is TGCGCCAGCAGCCAAGAAGCGGGAGACGTACACAATGAGCAGTTCTTC. Translated, it gives CASSQEAGDVHNEQFF.

This clonotype has only a few counts. The rearrangement links TRBV6-2 or TRBV6-3 to TRBJ2-1, with D possibly TRBD1 on 5 matching bases. CDR1 and CDR2 from the germline V gene are MNHEY and SVGEGT. The CDR3 is 16 amino acids. The germline V and J ends were trimmed by 0 bases and 8 bases, with 17 bases remaining between them. The CDR3, as DNA: TGTGCCAGCAGTTACTCTGACAGTGGTAATGGGTATGAGCAGTTCTTC. It encodes CASSYSDSGNGYEQFF.

The rearrangement joins TRBV12-3 or TRBV12-4 to TRBJ1-2, with D possibly matching TRBD1 (6 bases). Trimming shortened V by 1 base and J by 3 bases, and 18 bases separated the two germline ends. This CDR3 has 17 amino acids. The chain's CDR3 is CASSLGGLLGLDYGYTF. The CDR3 bases are TGTGCCAGCAGTTTAGGGGGGCTGCTGGGGCTGGACTATGGCTACACCTTC.

V gene TRBV29-1 combines with J gene TRBJ1-1; D unresolved. This CDR3 region has 15 residues. V was clipped by 7 bases and J by 0 bases, with 18 bases between them. The germline V gene encodes CDR1 SQVTM and CDR2 ANQGSEA. The CDR3 DNA reads as TGCAGCGCTCTCCCAGCCATTCACCTGAACACTGAAGCTTTCTTT. Its protein product is CSALPAIHLNTEAFF. The entire variable domain, with the rest obtained from reference TRBV29-1 and TRBJ1-1, is as follows: SAVISQKPSRDICQRGTSLTIQCQVDSQVTMMFWYRQQPGQSLTLIATANQGSEATYESGFVIDKFPISRPNLTFSTLTVSNMSPEDSSIYLCSALPAIHLNTEAFFGQGTRLTVV.

In this sample, this clonotype turned up once. The chain combines TRBV7-2 with TRBJ1-3; D is unresolved. Germline values: CDR1 SGHTA, CDR2 FQGNSA. The CDR3 covers 15 residues. Trimming shortened V by 2 bases and J by 0 bases, and 8 bases separated the two germline ends. The CDR3 DNA reads TGTGCCAGCAGCTTATGGAGGAGCTCTGGAAACACCATATATTTT. This codes for CASSLWRSSGNTIYF.

With respect to this clonotype: This is likely a read error, given that the CDR3 carries no conserved phenylalanine or tryptophan at its end. It is unclear where the CDR3 begins or ends on the DNA, so no DNA is shown, and the CDR3 is as TCRdb lists it. The CDR3 protein is CASSSMPGLAVPV. The V and J genes are TRBV28 and TRBJ2-4; TRBD2, the table's D call, lacks a check against the DNA. Germline loops: CDR1 MDHEN, CDR2 SYDVKM. A total of 13 residues make up the CDR3, ends included.